What follows are 18 T cell receptor beta chains derived from one specimen sequenced in a study of T cells in Graves' hyperthyroidism and ophthalmopathy. TCR beta CDR3 regions were amplified from RNA transcripts. Using the HTBI primer set, a first-round RT-PCR was run on the TCR CDR3. TCRdb passed the multiplex PCR reads through MiXCR, listing each CDR3 protein once. The sample comprises a few hundred thousand distinct CDR3 sequences, about a sixth of which are singletons, and roughly 8% rests with the top ten. Sample: blood. These receptors came from a young woman with Graves' hyperthyroidism.

Many counts were recorded for this clonotype. The chain joins TRBV5-4 to TRBJ1-2, with TRBD1 matching over 9 bases. The J segment lost 6 bases and the V segment lost 3 bases, leaving 12 bases of the junction unmatched. This CDR3 contains 16 residues. Germline-derived CDR1 and CDR2 are SGHNT and YYREEE (reference sequence). The CDR3: CASSSPRGDRADGYTF. CDR3 DNA sequence: TGTGCCAGCAGCTCCCCGAGGGGGGACAGGGCGGATGGCTACACCTTC. Filled out from reference TRBV5-4 and TRBJ1-2, the complete variable domain reads ETGVTQSPTHLIKTRGQQVTLRCSSQSGHNTVSWYQQALGQGPQFIFQYYREEENGRGNFPPRFSGLQFPNYSSELNVNALELDDSALYLCASSSPRGDRADGYTFGSGTRLTVV.

This clonotype was recorded at least ten times. The chain uses TRBV19 and TRBJ1-5, with a tentative D call TRBD1 (6 bases). This CDR3 contains 13 residues. CDR1 and CDR2 from the germline V gene are LNHDA and SQIVND (reference sequence). With 6 bases removed from V and 6 bases from J, the gap between germline ends came to 12 bases. The DNA for the CDR3 is TGTGCCAGTAGCCAGGACAGAACTCAGCCCCAGCATTTT. Amino acid sequence: CASSQDRTQPQHF.

This clonotype was seen at least ten times. V gene TRBV20-1 combines with J gene TRBJ2-5; unclear D gene. Trimming removed 0 bases from V and 2 bases from J, with 10 bases in between. This CDR3 comprises 14 residues. Germline V lookup: CDR1 DFQATT, CDR2 SNEGSKA (reference sequence). CDR3 nucleotides: TGCAGTGCTAGAGATCGCGGTCAGCAAGAGACCCAGTACTTC. Translating gives CSARDRGQQETQYF.

This clonotype was picked up many times. This sequence joins TRBV28 and TRBJ1-5; D remains ambiguous. From germline, CDR1 is MDHEN and CDR2 SYDVKM. V shed 10 bases and J shed 2 bases, with 12 bases lying between them. There are 13 residues in the CDR3. CDR3 DNA: TGTGCCATCCAGGCGATAGGCAATCAGCCCCAGCATTTT. As protein: CAIQAIGNQPQHF.

This clonotype was counted a few times. The chain recombines TRBV7-9 with TRBJ2-5; D unresolved. Trimming took off 7 bases at V and 5 bases at J, with 14 bases between the two ends. The germline gives CDR1 SEHNR, CDR2 FQNEAQ (reference sequence). CDR3 length: 13 amino acids. The CDR3 loop reads CASTRWGSETQYF. The CDR3 DNA follows: TGTGCCAGCACCCGGTGGGGTTCCGAGACCCAGTACTTC.

This clonotype was seen at least ten times. The chain combines TRBV5-6 with TRBJ1-1; 11 bases line up with TRBD1. Germline CDR1 and CDR2: SGHDT and YYEEEE. V shed 5 bases, J shed 11 bases, and the junction held 5 bases outside the gene matches. CDR3 size: 12 residues. CDR3 in amino acids: CASSWDRGMAFF. CDR3 DNA sequence: TGTGCCAGCAGTTGGGACAGGGGGATGGCTTTCTTT.

This clonotype showed up many times. The gene calls are TRBV4-1 and TRBJ1-2; maybe TRBD1 (6 bases). Germline V CDR1 and CDR2: MGHRA, YSYEKL. The V and J ends lost 1 base and 4 bases respectively, with 10 bases between them. The CDR3 consists of 14 residues. CDR3 DNA: TGCGCCAGCAGCCAAGTAGGGGGTACCTATGGCTACACCTTC. This encodes CASSQVGGTYGYTF.

V usage is TRBV24-1 and J usage is TRBJ1-2; 8 bases map to TRBD1. The CDR3 is 15 residues long. Per germline, CDR1 KGHDR and CDR2 SFDVKD. V trimming: 5 bases; J trimming: 0 bases; junction bases outside the gene matches: 4. Here the CDR3 DNA reads TGTGCCACCAGTGGCACAGGGGGAGCTAACTATGGCTACACCTTC. Translation: CATSGTGGANYGYTF.

This clonotype was found many times. This chain joins TRBV7-2 and TRBJ2-2; D unresolved. Germline values: CDR1 SGHTA, CDR2 FQGNSA. The CDR3 runs 14 residues. Trimming cost V 5 bases and J 3 bases, with 10 bases left between them. CDR3 sequence: CASSIKEDTGELFF. The CDR3 DNA is TGTGCCAGCAGCATCAAAGAAGACACCGGGGAGCTGTTTTTT. Together with reference TRBV7-2 and TRBJ2-2, the CDR3 gives the full variable domain: GAGVSQSPSNKVTEKGKDVELRCDPISGHTALYWYRQSLGQGLEFLIYFQGNSAPDKSGLPSDRFSAERTGGSVSTLTIQRTQQEDSAVYLCASSIKEDTGELFFGEGSRLTVL.

This clonotype was seen more than once but under ten times. The chain employs TRBV4-1 and TRBJ1-2, with TRBD1 as a possible D gene (6 bases). The CDR3 sequence is 16 residues long. From germline, CDR1 is MGHRA and CDR2 YSYEKL. Trimming cost V 2 bases and J 4 bases, with 17 bases left between them. CDR3 region: CASSQIRQDQGYGYTF. For the CDR3, the DNA is TGCGCCAGCAGCCAAATAAGACAGGATCAGGGCTATGGCTACACCTTC.

With regard to this clonotype: A much larger clone lies a single base off, so this may be a read error. The chain recombines TRBV20-1 with TRBJ2-7; D is unresolved. The CDR3 contains 12 residues. V dropped 5 bases and J dropped 1 base, with 9 bases sitting between them. Germline V gives CDR1 DFQATT, CDR2 SNEGSKA (reference sequence). The CDR3, as DNA: TGCAGTGCTTGCGTCCCGTCCTACGAGCAGTACTTC. Its translation: CSACVPSYEQYF.

There are many counts of this clonotype. This rearrangement joins TRBV2 to TRBJ2-5; 10 nucleotides line up with TRBD2. J gave up 5 bases and V 8 bases, and 8 bases lay outside the gene matches. The CDR3 sequence is 14 residues long. Germline loops: CDR1 SNHLY, CDR2 FYNNEI. CDR3 sequence reads: CASRLGLAEETQYF. CDR3 nucleotides: TGTGCCAGCCGCCTAGGACTAGCGGAGGAGACCCAGTACTTC.

CDR3 region: CASSPRGLTHSGNTIYF. The CDR3, as DNA: TGTGCCAGCAGCCCCAGGGGGCTGACCCACTCTGGAAACACCATATATTTT. The chain carries TRBV7-2 and TRBJ1-3, with TRBD1 matching 8 bases. The CDR3 loop spans 17 amino acids. CDR1 is SGHTA, CDR2 FQGNSA, per germline. The V segment lost 5 bases and the J segment 0 bases; nucleotides outside the gene matches: 9.

The sample holds many counts of this clonotype. V is TRBV7-2 and J is TRBJ2-3, with D maybe TRBD2 (5 bases). The CDR3 spans 13 residues. V lost 2 bases, J lost 6 bases, and 9 bases lay in between. CDR1 and CDR2 (germline): SGHTA, FQGNSA. The CDR3, as DNA: TGTGCCAGCAGCTTACGAGCGGCCGATACGCAGTATTTT. Residues: CASSLRAADTQYF.

This clonotype is a singleton in its sample. The rearrangement uses TRBV20-1 and TRBJ2-5; TRBD1 agrees at 12 bases. J gave up 6 bases and V 6 bases, and 11 bases lay outside the gene matches. This CDR3 is 15 amino acids long. CDR1 and CDR2 from the germline V gene are DFQATT and SNEGSKA (reference sequence). The CDR3 loop reads CSARIRDRGPQTQYF. CDR3 sequence (DNA): TGCAGTGCGAGGATCCGGGACAGGGGGCCACAGACCCAGTACTTC.

This clonotype came up many times. In DNA form, the CDR3 reads TGTGCCAGCAGTTTCTCGATCCGGGAAAGGCAGTTCTTC. Translation gives CASSFSIRERQFF. This rearrangement joins TRBV12-3 or TRBV12-4 to TRBJ2-1; D is possibly TRBD2 (5 bases). The CDR3 totals 13 residues. The V end was cut by 3 bases, the J end by 12 bases, with 15 bases between.

This clonotype was detected a few times. The chain joins TRBV29-1 to TRBJ1-4, with 10 bases that match TRBD1. Germline values: CDR1 SQVTM, CDR2 ANQGSEA. The CDR3 runs 13 residues. J gave up 10 bases and V 7 bases, and 9 bases lay outside the gene matches. CDR3 sequence (DNA): TGCAGCGCACAGACAGGGGGCTTAGGAAAACTGTTTTTT. Translating it yields CSAQTGGLGKLFF.

The V and J genes are TRBV2 and TRBJ1-4; perhaps TRBD1 as D (5 bases). V gave up 7 bases and J gave up 3 bases, with 9 bases separating them. Germline-derived CDR1 and CDR2 are SNHLY and FYNNEI. The CDR3 runs 13 residues. The chain's CDR3 is CASTGQANEKLFF. As DNA, the CDR3 is TGTGCCAGCACCGGACAAGCTAATGAAAAACTGTTTTTT.